This entry lists 5 T cell receptor beta chains sequenced from one sample in a study of control samples from healthy donors and cancer patients. This table comes from immunoSEQ multiplex PCR, and its TCRdb copy is limited to in-frame clones, with some not included. This sample has about 120,000 clones; more than 75% occur once, and the top ten carry roughly 2%. The specimen was blood. The receptors come from a man in his late teens or twenties in good health.

The chain couples TRBV6-5 to TRBJ2-6; D gene uncertain. Per the germline V gene, CDR1 is MNHEY and CDR2 is SVGAGI. The CDR3 has 15 residues. Trimming stripped 2 bases from V and 0 bases from J, with 5 bases between. The CDR3: CASSYKNSGANVLTF. CDR3 sequence (DNA): TGTGCCAGCAGTTACAAAAACTCTGGGGCCAACGTCCTGACTTTC.

The chain employs TRBV5-4 and TRBJ2-5, with TRBD2 matching over 7 bases. The CDR3 totals 15 residues. CDR1 and CDR2 from the germline V gene are SGHNT and YYREEE (reference sequence). The V gene end was trimmed by 0 bases and the J gene end by 1 base; junction bases not matched to a gene: 3. The CDR3: CASSLASGTQETQYF. The CDR3 nucleotides read TGTGCCAGCAGCTTGGCTAGCGGAACCCAAGAGACCCAGTACTTC.

The chain uses TRBV9 and TRBJ2-5; TRBD1 matches 11 bases. Looked up from germline, CDR1 is SGDLS and CDR2 is YYNGEE. Trimming took 1 base from V and 5 from J; bases not matched to a gene: 4. The CDR3 is 15 amino acids. This CDR3 reads CASSVRTGGLETQYF. CDR3 bases: TGTGCCAGCAGCGTAAGGACAGGGGGCTTGGAGACCCAGTACTTC.

V usage is TRBV15 and J usage is TRBJ2-7; 8 bases agree with TRBD1. CDR3 length: 15 amino acids. V trimming: 7 bases; J trimming: 2 bases; junction bases outside the gene matches: 10. Germline V gene lookup returns CDR1 LNHNV and CDR2 YYDKDF (reference sequence). CDR3 loop: CATTPDRGPTYEQYF. In DNA form, the CDR3 reads TGTGCCACCACACCTGACAGGGGACCAACCTACGAGCAGTACTTC. Supplemented by reference TRBV15 and TRBJ2-7, the full variable domain reads DAMVIQNPRYQVTQFGKPVTLSCSQTLNHNVMYWYQQKSSQAPKLLFHYYDKDFNNEADTPDNFQSRRPNTSFCFLDIRSPGLGDTAMYLCATTPDRGPTYEQYFGPGTRLTVT.

The rearrangement uses TRBV28 and TRBJ2-7; D unclear. This CDR3 has 15 residues. The V end lost 5 bases, the J end lost 0 bases, and 14 bases lay between the germline ends. CDR1 and CDR2 from the germline V gene are MDHEN and SYDVKM. This CDR3 is CASSEAQVSSYEQYF. The CDR3 region has the DNA TGTGCCAGCAGTGAAGCCCAGGTCAGCTCCTACGAGCAGTACTTC.